These 22 T cell receptor beta chains were sequenced from one sample in a study of tumour-infiltrating T cells in Burkitt lymphoma. Profiled with immunoSEQ multiplex PCR; TCRdb holds only in-frame clones, not every one. The repertoire has 11,000 to 15,000 clones, approximately 29% of them found once; the top ten carry under 7.5%. Sequenced material: tumor tissue. Receptor source: a human donor with diffuse large B-cell lymphoma.

The genes are TRBV27 and TRBJ2-6; D unclear. CDR3 length equals 14 residues. Trimming removed 0 bases at V and 3 bases at J, with 3 bases between. Germline V gene sequence: CDR1 MNHEY, CDR2 SMNVEV (reference sequence). The CDR3 loop reads CASSLSVGANVLTF. DNA of the CDR3: TGTGCCAGCAGTTTATCGGTTGGGGCCAACGTCCTGACTTTC.

This chain links TRBV7-9 with TRBJ2-5, with a weak D call TRBD1 (5 bases). The CDR3 totals 13 residues. From germline, CDR1 is SEHNR and CDR2 FQNEAQ (reference sequence). V shed 8 bases and J shed 1 base, with 11 bases lying between them. The CDR3 sequence: CASQGGFQETQYF. In DNA form, the CDR3 reads TGTGCCAGCCAGGGCGGCTTCCAAGAGACCCAGTACTTC.

The J gene is TRBJ2-7, the V gene TRBV19, with 8 bases matching TRBD1. V shed 11 bases, J shed 6 bases, and the junction held 6 bases outside the gene matches. The CDR3 has 11 amino acids. Germline V gene sequence: CDR1 LNHDA, CDR2 SQIVND (reference sequence). The CDR3 region is CAGQGSLEQYF. CDR3 coding DNA: TGTGCCGGACAGGGCAGTCTCGAGCAGTACTTC. The whole variable domain, filled in from reference TRBV19 and TRBJ2-7, reads DGGITQSPKYLFRKEGQNVTLSCEQNLNHDAMYWYRQDPGQGLRLIYYSQIVNDFQKGDIAEGYSVSREKKESFPLTVTSAQKNPTAFYLCAGQGSLEQYFGPGTRLTVT.

The V and J genes are TRBV6-5 and TRBJ2-7; D gene uncertain. Trimming left V 0 bases short and J 7 bases short, with 10 bases between. CDR3 length: 13 residues. Per germline, CDR1 MNHEY and CDR2 SVGAGI. The CDR3 DNA reads as TGTGCCAGCAGTTACTCGGCCCAACGGGAGCAGTACTTC. Amino acids: CASSYSAQREQYF.

The chain recombines TRBV20-1 with TRBJ1-4; weak D call: TRBD1 (5 bases). The CDR3 totals 11 residues. CDR1 is DFQATT, CDR2 SNEGSKA, per germline (reference sequence). V lost 7 bases to trimming and J lost 2 bases, with 5 bases between them. CDR3 coding DNA: TGCAGTGGACAGACTAATGAAAAACTGTTTTTT. Protein product: CSGQTNEKLFF.

This clone is categorized as medium-sized. The chain recombines TRBV2 with TRBJ2-2; D possibly corresponds to TRBD2 (6 bases). CDR1 SNHLY and CDR2 FYNNEI come from the germline V gene. The V end was cut by 4 bases, the J end by 7 bases, with 13 bases between. The CDR3 consists of 14 residues. DNA of the CDR3: TGTGCCAGCAGTGTCGGGAGTTCGGGCGGGGAGCTGTTTTTT. Translation gives CASSVGSSGGELFF.

The chain couples TRBV7-8 to TRBJ2-5, with D perhaps TRBD2 (5 bases). The germline gives CDR1 SGHVS, CDR2 FQNEAQ. CDR3 length: 12 amino acids. Trimming removed 6 bases at V and 3 bases at J, with 8 bases between. CDR3 sequence reads: CASRSGEETQYF. In DNA form, the CDR3 reads TGTGCCAGCAGGTCCGGGGAAGAGACCCAGTACTTC.

This clone counts as medium-sized. CDR3 nucleotide sequence: TGTGCCAGCAGCTTGTTCGGGACAGGGGGCGGCATGGGCTACACCTTC. Translated, it gives CASSLFGTGGGMGYTF. The chain is built from TRBV5-6 and TRBJ1-2; 12 bases align to TRBD1. The germline V gene encodes CDR1 SGHDT and CDR2 YYEEEE. The CDR3 covers 16 residues. Germline trimming cut 1 base from V and 8 bases from J; bases unmatched to any gene: 9.

This clone was seen a handful of times. The rearrangement uses TRBV7-6 and TRBJ2-3, with 9 bases fitting TRBD2. Germline trimming cut 1 base from V and 0 bases from J; bases unmatched to any gene: 5. Germline-derived CDR1 and CDR2 are SGHVS and FNYEAQ. The CDR3 contains 17 residues. CDR3 sequence: CASSLVASGASTDTQYF. As DNA, the CDR3 is TGTGCCAGCAGCTTAGTGGCTAGCGGGGCTAGCACAGATACGCAGTATTTT.

The chain uses TRBV19 and TRBJ2-1; 7 nucleotides line up with TRBD2. This CDR3 has 14 residues. Germline V gene data show CDR1 as LNHDA and CDR2 as SQIVND (reference sequence). The V and J ends lost 3 bases and 7 bases, in that order; junction bases with no gene match: 6. CDR3 protein: CASSIPAGANEQFF. Written as DNA, the CDR3 is TGTGCCAGTAGTATCCCTGCGGGAGCGAATGAGCAGTTCTTC.

By its share, this clone is medium-sized. CDR3 nucleotide sequence: TGCAGTGCTAGTAAGGGAAGGGGCTACACCTTC. It codes for CSASKGRGYTF. The chain carries TRBV20-1 and TRBJ1-2, with D uncertain. The CDR3 totals 11 residues. The V gene lost 3 bases and the J gene lost 8 bases, with 10 bases spanning the gap. In germline, CDR1 is DFQATT, CDR2 SNEGSKA (reference sequence).

The genes are TRBV27 and TRBJ2-3, with unresolved D. The CDR3 totals 12 residues. V shed 5 bases and J shed 8 bases, with 11 bases lying between them. Looked up from germline, CDR1 is MNHEY and CDR2 is SMNVEV (reference sequence). The CDR3, as DNA: TGTGCCAGCAGTCTCCTAAGTGGTACGCAGTATTTT. Amino acid sequence: CASSLLSGTQYF.

The CDR3, as DNA: TGTGCCAGCAGTGAATATTCATTGGAGGGCGGAACCTACGAGCAGTACTTC. This encodes CASSEYSLEGGTYEQYF. V and J are TRBV6-1 and TRBJ2-7; D perhaps matches TRBD2 (6 bases). Germline V CDR1 and CDR2: MNHNS, SASEGT. V was pared by 2 bases and J by 2 bases, with 19 bases between. This CDR3 contains 17 residues.

The genes are TRBV5-5 and TRBJ2-5; D not resolved. Trimming left V 1 base short and J 3 bases short, with 10 bases between. The length of the CDR3 is 14 residues. Germline CDR1 and CDR2: SGHKS and YYEKEE (reference sequence). In DNA, the CDR3 is TGTGCCAGCAGCTTGCGCACTACCAAAGAGACCCAGTACTTC. This encodes CASSLRTTKETQYF.

The chain couples TRBV10-3 to TRBJ2-2, with 8 bases that match TRBD2. Germline V gene lookup returns CDR1 ENHRY and CDR2 SYGVKD. This CDR3 is built from 16 residues. V dropped 0 bases and J dropped 3; count of bases not matched to a gene: 3. The CDR3 nucleotides read TGTGCCATCAGTGAGTCGGCTAGCGGGCACACCGGGGAGCTGTTTTTT. It specifies CAISESASGHTGELFF.

This clone occurred a few times. The V and J genes are TRBV19 and TRBJ1-1, with TRBD1 matching 7 bases. The CDR3 length is 15 residues. Trimming took 5 bases from V and 3 from J; bases not matched to a gene: 9. CDR1 is LNHDA and CDR2 is SQIVND in the germline V gene (reference sequence). CDR3 loop: CASSSRGTVDTEAFF. CDR3 in DNA: TGTGCCAGTAGTTCTCGGGGGACAGTGGACACTGAAGCTTTCTTT.

This clone is classed as medium-sized. The rearrangement joins TRBV19 to TRBJ2-1; D possibly uses TRBD1 or TRBD2 (5 bases each). The CDR3 consists of 14 residues. V was cut by 4 bases and J by 6 bases, with 13 bases left in between. Germline V gene sequence: CDR1 LNHDA, CDR2 SQIVND (reference sequence). In DNA form, the CDR3 reads TGTGCCAGTAGTAGTTCAGAGGGGAGCAATGAGCAGTTCTTC. Translated: CASSSSEGSNEQFF.

This clone has only a few counts. This sequence joins TRBV4-1 and TRBJ2-1; 7 bases line up with TRBD2. The length of the CDR3 is 15 residues. The V segment lost 0 bases and the J segment 8 bases; nucleotides outside the gene matches: 7. In germline, CDR1 is MGHRA, CDR2 YSYEKL. CDR3 DNA sequence: TGCGCCAGCAGCCAAGATTATAGCGGGCGGGATGAGCAGTTCTTC. The encoded protein is CASSQDYSGRDEQFF.

The V and J genes are TRBV5-4 and TRBJ2-3, with D unclear. Per the germline V gene, CDR1 is SGHNT and CDR2 is YYREEE (reference sequence). The CDR3 length is 17 residues. Trimming shortened V by 5 bases and J by 0 bases, and 19 bases separated the two germline ends. CDR3 sequence: CASSSIYPATSTDTQYF. The DNA of the CDR3 is TGTGCCAGCAGTTCGATTTATCCAGCGACTAGCACAGATACGCAGTATTTT.

This clone showed up just a few times. V and J are TRBV30 and TRBJ1-4, with D possibly being TRBD1 (6 bases). Trimming shortened V by 2 bases and J by 8 bases, and 12 bases separated the two germline ends. This CDR3 region has 13 residues. CDR1 is GTSNPN, CDR2 SVGIG, per germline (reference sequence). CDR3 bases: TGTGCCTGGAGTAGGGGGGGTGAGGAAAAACTGTTTTTT. Encoded protein: CAWSRGGEEKLFF.

CDR3 residues: CSVGPGTPNYGYTF. The CDR3, as DNA: TGCAGCGTTGGTCCAGGGACGCCCAACTATGGCTACACCTTC. The V gene is TRBV29-1, the J gene TRBJ1-2; TRBD1 is a possible D gene (5 bases). V lost 4 bases to trimming and J lost 2 bases, with 14 bases between them. From germline, CDR1 is SQVTM and CDR2 ANQGSEA. This CDR3 has 14 amino acids. Using reference TRBV29-1 and TRBJ1-2 for the parts outside the CDR3, the full variable domain is SAVISQKPSRDICQRGTSLTIQCQVDSQVTMMFWYRQQPGQSLTLIATANQGSEATYESGFVIDKFPISRPNLTFSTLTVSNMSPEDSSIYLCSVGPGTPNYGYTFGSGTRLTVV.

This clone has only a few counts. The gene calls are TRBV7-8 and TRBJ2-1; 11 nucleotides match TRBD2. Germline assignment: CDR1 SGHVS and CDR2 FQNEAQ. V gave up 5 bases and J gave up 4 bases; unmatched junction bases: 7. There are 16 residues in the CDR3. As DNA, the CDR3 is TGTGCCAGCAGCGCACCTAGCGGGAGGAAATACAATGAGCAGTTCTTC. This codes for CASSAPSGRKYNEQFF.